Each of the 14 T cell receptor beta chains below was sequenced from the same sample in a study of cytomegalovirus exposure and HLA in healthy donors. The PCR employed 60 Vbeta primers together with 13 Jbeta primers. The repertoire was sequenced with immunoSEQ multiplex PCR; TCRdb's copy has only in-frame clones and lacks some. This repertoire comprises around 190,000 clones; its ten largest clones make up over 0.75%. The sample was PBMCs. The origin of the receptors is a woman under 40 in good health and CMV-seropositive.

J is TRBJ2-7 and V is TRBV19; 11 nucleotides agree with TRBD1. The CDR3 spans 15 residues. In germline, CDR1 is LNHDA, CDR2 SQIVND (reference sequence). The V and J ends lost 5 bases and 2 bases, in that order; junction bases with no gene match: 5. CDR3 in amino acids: CASSRRGQGAYEQYF. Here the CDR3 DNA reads TGTGCCAGTAGTCGGAGGGGACAGGGGGCCTACGAGCAGTACTTC.

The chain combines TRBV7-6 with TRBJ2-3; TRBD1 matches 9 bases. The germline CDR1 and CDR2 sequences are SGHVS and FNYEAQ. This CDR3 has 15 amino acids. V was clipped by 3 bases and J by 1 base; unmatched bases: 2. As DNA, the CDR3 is TGTGCCAGCAGCTTGGACAGGGGCGGCACAGATACGCAGTATTTT. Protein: CASSLDRGGTDTQYF.

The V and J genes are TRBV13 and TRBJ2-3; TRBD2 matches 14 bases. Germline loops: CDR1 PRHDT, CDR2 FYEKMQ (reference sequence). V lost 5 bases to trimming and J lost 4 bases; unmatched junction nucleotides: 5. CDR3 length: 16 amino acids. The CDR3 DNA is TGTGCCAGCAGCCTCTCGGGACTAGCGGGGGCAGATACGCAGTATTTT. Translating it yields CASSLSGLAGADTQYF.

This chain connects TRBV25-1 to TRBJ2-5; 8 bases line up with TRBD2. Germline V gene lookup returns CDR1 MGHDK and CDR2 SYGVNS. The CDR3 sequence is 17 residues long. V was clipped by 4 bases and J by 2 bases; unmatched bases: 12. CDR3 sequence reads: CASSGHTPPGGQETQYF. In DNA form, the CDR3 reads TGTGCCAGCAGTGGCCACACCCCCCCGGGGGGGCAAGAGACCCAGTACTTC.

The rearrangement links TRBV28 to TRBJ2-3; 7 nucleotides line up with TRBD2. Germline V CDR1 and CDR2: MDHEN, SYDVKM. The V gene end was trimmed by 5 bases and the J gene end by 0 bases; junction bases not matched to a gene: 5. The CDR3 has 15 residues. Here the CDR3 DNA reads TGTGCCAGCAGTGCAGCGGGGCCAAGCACAGATACGCAGTATTTT. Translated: CASSAAGPSTDTQYF.

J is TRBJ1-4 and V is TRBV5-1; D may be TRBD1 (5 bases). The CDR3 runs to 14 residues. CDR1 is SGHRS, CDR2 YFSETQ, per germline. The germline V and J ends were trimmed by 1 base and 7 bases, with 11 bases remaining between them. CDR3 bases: TGCGCCAGCAGCTTGTCAAGGGGAGGTGAAAAACTGTTTTTT. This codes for CASSLSRGGEKLFF.

CDR3 region: CASSGEQGTEAFF. DNA for the CDR3: TGTGCCAGCAGTGGGGAACAGGGCACTGAAGCTTTCTTT. This sequence joins TRBV2 and TRBJ1-1, with D possibly TRBD1 on 6 matching bases. Trimming cost V 4 bases and J 4 bases, with 10 bases left between them. The CDR3 consists of 13 residues. Germline assignment: CDR1 SNHLY and CDR2 FYNNEI. Full variable domain (missing parts from reference TRBV2 and TRBJ1-1): EPEVTQTPSHQVTQMGQEVILRCVPISNHLYFYWYRQILGQKVEFLVSFYNNEISEKSEIFDDQFSVERPDGSNFTLKIRSTKLEDSAMYFCASSGEQGTEAFFGQGTRLTVV.

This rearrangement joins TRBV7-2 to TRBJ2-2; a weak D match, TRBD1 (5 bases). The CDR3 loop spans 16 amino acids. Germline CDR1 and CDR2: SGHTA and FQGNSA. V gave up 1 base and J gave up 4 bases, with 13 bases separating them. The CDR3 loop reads CASSLGRVGPTGELFF. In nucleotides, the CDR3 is TGTGCCAGCAGCTTAGGCAGGGTAGGGCCCACCGGGGAGCTGTTTTTT. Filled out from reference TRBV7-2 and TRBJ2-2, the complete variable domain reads GAGVSQSPSNKVTEKGKDVELRCDPISGHTALYWYRQSLGQGLEFLIYFQGNSAPDKSGLPSDRFSAERTGGSVSTLTIQRTQQEDSAVYLCASSLGRVGPTGELFFGEGSRLTVL.

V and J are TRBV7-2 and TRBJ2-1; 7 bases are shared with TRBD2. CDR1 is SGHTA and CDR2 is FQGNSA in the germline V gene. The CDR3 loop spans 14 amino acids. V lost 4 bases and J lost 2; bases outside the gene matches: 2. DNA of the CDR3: TGTGCCAGCAGCTGGGCGGGGGCCTACAATGAGCAGTTCTTC. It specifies CASSWAGAYNEQFF.

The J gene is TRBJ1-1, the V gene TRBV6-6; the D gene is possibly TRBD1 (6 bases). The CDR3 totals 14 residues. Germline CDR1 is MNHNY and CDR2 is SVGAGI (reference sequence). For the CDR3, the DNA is TGTGCGCATTCTCCCGGAGCACAGGGTTCTGAAGCTTTCTTT. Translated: CAHSPGAQGSEAFF.

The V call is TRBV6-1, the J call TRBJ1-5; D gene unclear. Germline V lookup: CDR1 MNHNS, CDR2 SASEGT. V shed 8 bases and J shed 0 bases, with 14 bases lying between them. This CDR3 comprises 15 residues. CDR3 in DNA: TGTGCCAGCGTGGGAGGGTATGTTAGCAATCAGCCCCAGCATTTT. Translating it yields CASVGGYVSNQPQHF.

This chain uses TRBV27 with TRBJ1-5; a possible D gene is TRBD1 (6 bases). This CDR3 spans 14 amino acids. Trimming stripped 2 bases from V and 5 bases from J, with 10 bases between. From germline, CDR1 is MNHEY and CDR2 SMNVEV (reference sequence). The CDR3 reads CASSLRQAHQPQHF. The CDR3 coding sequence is TGTGCCAGCAGTTTACGACAGGCTCATCAGCCCCAGCATTTT.

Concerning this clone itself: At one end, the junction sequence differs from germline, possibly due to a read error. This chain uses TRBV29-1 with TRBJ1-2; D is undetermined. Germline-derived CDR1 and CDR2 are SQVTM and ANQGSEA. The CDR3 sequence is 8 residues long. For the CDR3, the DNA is TGCAGCGTTGAACCCGGGGATTTC. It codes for CSVEPGDF.

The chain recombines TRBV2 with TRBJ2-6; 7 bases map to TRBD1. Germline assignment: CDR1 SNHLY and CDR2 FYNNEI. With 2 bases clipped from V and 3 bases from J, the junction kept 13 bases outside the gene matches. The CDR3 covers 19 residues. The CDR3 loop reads CASSELSGGNLDGANVLTF. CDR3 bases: TGTGCCAGCAGTGAATTGTCAGGGGGAAACCTTGATGGGGCCAACGTCCTGACTTTC.